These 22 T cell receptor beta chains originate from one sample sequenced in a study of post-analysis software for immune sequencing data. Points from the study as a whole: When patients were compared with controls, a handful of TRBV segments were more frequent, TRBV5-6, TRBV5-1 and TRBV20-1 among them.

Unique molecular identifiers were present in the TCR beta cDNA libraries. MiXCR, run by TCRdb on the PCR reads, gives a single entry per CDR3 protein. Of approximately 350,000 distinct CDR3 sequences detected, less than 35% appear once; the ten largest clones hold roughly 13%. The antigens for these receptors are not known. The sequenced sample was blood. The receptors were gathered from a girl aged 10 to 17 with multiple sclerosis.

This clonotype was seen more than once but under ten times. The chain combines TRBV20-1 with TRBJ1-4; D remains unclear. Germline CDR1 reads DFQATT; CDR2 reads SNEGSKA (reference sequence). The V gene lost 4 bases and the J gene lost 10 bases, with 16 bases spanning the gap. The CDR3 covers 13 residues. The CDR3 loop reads CSANPGGLGKLFF. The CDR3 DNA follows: TGCAGTGCTAACCCCGGTGGACTCGGAAAACTGTTTTTT.

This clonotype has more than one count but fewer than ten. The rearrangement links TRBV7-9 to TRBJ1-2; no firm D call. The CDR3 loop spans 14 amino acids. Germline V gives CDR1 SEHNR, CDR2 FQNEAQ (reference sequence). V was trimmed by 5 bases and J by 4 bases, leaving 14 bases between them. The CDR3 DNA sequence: TGTGCCAGCAGCCTTGGTGAGGGTGGCTATGGCTACACCTTC. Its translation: CASSLGEGGYGYTF.

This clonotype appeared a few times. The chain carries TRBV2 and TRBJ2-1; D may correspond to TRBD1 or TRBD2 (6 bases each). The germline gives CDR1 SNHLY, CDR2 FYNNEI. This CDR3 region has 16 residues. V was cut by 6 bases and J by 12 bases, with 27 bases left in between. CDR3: CASREIGGKNAWVQFF. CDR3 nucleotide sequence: TGTGCCAGCAGGGAAATAGGGGGGAAAAATGCATGGGTGCAGTTCTTC.

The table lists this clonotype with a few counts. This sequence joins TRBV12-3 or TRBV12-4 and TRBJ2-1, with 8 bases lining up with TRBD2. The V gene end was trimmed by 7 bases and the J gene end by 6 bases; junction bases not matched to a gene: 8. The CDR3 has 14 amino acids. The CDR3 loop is CASNGGGTSNEQFF. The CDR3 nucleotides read TGTGCCAGCAATGGCGGGGGGACCTCCAATGAGCAGTTCTTC.

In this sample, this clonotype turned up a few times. The CDR3 DNA reads as TGTGCCAGCAGTGAACCTGGCAGAGGCTCTGGAAACACCATATATTTT. Its translation is CASSEPGRGSGNTIYF. The chain couples TRBV6-1 to TRBJ1-3, with D hard to call. Germline V gene data show CDR1 as MNHNS and CDR2 as SASEGT. This CDR3 region has 16 residues. V lost 2 bases to trimming and J lost 0 bases, with 11 bases between them.

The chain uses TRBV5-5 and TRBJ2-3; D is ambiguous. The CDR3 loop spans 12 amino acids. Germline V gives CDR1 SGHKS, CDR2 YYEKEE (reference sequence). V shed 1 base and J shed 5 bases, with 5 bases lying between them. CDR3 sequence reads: CASSLTEDTQYF. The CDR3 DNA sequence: TGTGCCAGCAGCTTGACGGAAGATACGCAGTATTTT.

The CDR3: CASSLDGLSQETQYF. In DNA, the CDR3 is TGCGCCAGCAGCTTGGATGGCTTATCCCAAGAGACCCAGTACTTC. V is TRBV5-1 and J is TRBJ2-5, with D hard to call. Trimming removed 0 bases from V and 1 base from J, with 10 bases in between. The germline CDR1 and CDR2 sequences are SGHRS and YFSETQ. The CDR3 is 15 residues long.

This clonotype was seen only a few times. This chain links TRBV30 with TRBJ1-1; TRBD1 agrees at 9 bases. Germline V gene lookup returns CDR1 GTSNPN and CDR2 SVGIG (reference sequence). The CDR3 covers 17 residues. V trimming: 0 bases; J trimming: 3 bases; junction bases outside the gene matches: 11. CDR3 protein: CAWSVSTGGAGDTEAFF. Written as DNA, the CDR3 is TGTGCCTGGAGTGTCTCTACAGGGGGCGCCGGGGACACTGAAGCTTTCTTT.

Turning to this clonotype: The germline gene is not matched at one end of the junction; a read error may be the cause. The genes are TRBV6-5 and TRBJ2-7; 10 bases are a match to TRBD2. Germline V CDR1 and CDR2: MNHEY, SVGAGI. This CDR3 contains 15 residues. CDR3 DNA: TGTGCCAGCAGCCCAATGGCTAGCGGGGGCTACGAGCGGTACTTC. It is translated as CASSPMASGGYERYF.

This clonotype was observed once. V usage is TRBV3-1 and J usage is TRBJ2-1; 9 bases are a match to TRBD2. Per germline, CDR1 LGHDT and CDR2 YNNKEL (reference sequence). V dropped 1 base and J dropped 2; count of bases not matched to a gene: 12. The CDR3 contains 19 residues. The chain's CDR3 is CASSQVASGAVSPYNEQFF. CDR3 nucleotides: TGTGCCAGCAGCCAAGTAGCTAGCGGGGCTGTTTCCCCCTACAATGAGCAGTTCTTC.

Written as DNA, the CDR3 is TGCAGTGCTAGAGGTGCTAGTACCATGACCTACGAGCAGTACTTC. It translates to CSARGASTMTYEQYF. The gene calls are TRBV20-1 and TRBJ2-7; D is unclear. There are 15 residues in the CDR3. V lost 1 base and J lost 2, with 15 bases in between. Per the germline V gene, CDR1 is DFQATT and CDR2 is SNEGSKA (reference sequence).

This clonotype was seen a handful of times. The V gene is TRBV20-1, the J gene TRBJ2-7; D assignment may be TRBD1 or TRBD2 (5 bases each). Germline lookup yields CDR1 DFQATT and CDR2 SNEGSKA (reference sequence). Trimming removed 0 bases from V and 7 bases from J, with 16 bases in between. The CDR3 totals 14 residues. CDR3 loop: CSARDTAGPGEQYF. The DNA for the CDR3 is TGCAGTGCTAGAGATACCGCAGGGCCGGGGGAGCAGTACTTC.

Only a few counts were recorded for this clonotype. CDR3 bases: TGTGCCAGCAGTTTTACCGAACAGGTCAATCAGCCCCAGCATTTT. Translation gives CASSFTEQVNQPQHF. This chain joins TRBV6-2 or TRBV6-3 and TRBJ1-5, with D possibly matching TRBD1 (5 bases). CDR3 size: 15 residues. The V gene's germline CDR1 is MNHEY and CDR2 SVGEGT. Trimming shortened V by 4 bases and J by 3 bases, and 13 bases separated the two germline ends.

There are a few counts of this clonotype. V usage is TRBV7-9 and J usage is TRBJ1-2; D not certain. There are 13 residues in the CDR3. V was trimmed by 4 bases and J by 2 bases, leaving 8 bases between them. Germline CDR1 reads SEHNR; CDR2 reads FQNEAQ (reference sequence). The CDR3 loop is CASSSVGNYGYTF. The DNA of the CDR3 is TGTGCCAGCAGCTCAGTTGGAAACTATGGCTACACCTTC.

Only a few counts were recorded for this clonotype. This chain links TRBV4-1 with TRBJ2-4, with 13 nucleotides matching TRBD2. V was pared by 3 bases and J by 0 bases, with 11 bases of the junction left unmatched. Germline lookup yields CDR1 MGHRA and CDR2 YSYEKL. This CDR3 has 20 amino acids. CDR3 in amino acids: CASSHGTSGALAVAKNIQYF. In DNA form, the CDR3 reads TGCGCCAGCAGCCACGGGACTAGCGGGGCCCTCGCGGTAGCCAAAAACATTCAGTACTTC.

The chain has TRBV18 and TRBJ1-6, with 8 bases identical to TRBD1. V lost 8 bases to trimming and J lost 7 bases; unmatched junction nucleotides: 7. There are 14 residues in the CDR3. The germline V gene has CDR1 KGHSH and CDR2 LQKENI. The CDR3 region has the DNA TGTGCCAGCCGCAACCAGGGGGCGAATTCACCCCTCCACTTT. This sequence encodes CASRNQGANSPLHF.

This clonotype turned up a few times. Here the CDR3 reads CASSVGEVQYEQYF. CDR3 bases: TGTGCCAGCAGCGTAGGGGAAGTTCAATACGAGCAGTACTTC. This chain joins TRBV9 and TRBJ2-7; D is ambiguous. The CDR3 length is 14 residues. V was clipped by 0 bases and J by 4 bases, with 11 bases between them. Germline V lookup: CDR1 SGDLS, CDR2 YYNGEE.

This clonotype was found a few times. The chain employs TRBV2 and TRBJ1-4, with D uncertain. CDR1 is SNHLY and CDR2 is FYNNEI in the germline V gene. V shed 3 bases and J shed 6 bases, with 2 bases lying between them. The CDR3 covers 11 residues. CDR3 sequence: CASSEDEKLFF. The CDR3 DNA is TGTGCCAGCAGTGAGGATGAAAAACTGTTTTTT.

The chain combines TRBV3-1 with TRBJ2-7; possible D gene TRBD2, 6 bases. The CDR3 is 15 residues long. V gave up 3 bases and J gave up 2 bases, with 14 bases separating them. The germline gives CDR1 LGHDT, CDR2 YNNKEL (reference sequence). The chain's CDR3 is CASSQGLGTPYEQYV. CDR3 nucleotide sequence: TGTGCCAGCAGCCAGGGACTTGGGACCCCCTACGAGCAGTACGTC.

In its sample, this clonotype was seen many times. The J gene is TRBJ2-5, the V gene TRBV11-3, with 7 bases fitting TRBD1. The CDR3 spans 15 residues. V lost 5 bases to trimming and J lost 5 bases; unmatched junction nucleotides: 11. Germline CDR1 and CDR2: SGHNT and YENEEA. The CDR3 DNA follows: TGTGCCAGCAGCCCCGGACAGGTCGTGGTCGAGACCCAGTACTTC. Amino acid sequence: CASSPGQVVVETQYF.

CDR3 coding DNA: TGTGCCAGCAAAACGGGACTAGCGGGGAACACCGGGGAGCTGTTTTTT. Its protein is CASKTGLAGNTGELFF. The rearrangement uses TRBV12-3 or TRBV12-4 and TRBJ2-2; 12 bases are a match to TRBD2. The CDR3 is 16 residues long. With V trimmed by 7 bases and J by 1 base, 4 bases remained unmatched.

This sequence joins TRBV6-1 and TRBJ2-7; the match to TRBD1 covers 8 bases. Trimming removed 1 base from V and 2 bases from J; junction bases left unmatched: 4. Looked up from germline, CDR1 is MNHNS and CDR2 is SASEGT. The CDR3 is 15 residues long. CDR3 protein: CASSEVGQGTYEQYF. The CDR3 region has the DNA TGTGCCAGCAGTGAAGTCGGACAGGGCACCTACGAGCAGTACTTC.